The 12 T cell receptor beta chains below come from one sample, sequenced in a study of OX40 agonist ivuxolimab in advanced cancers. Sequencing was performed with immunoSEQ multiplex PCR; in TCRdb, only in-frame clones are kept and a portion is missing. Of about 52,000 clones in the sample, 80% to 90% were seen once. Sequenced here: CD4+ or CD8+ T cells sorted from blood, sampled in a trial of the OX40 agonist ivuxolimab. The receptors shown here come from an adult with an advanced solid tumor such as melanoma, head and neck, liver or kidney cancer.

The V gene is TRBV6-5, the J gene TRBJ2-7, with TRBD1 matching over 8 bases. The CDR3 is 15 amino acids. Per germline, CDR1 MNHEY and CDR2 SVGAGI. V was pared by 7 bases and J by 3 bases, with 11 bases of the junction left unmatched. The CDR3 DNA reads TGTGCCAGCACCATAGGACAGGGAGCGAGCTACGAGCAGTACTTC. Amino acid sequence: CASTIGQGASYEQYF.

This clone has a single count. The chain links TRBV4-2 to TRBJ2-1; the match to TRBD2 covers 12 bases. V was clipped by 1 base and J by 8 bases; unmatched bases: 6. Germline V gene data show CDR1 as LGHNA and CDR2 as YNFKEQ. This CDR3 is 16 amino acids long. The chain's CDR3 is CASSQASGGAGDEQFF. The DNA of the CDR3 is TGTGCCAGCAGCCAAGCTAGCGGGGGGGCTGGGGATGAGCAGTTCTTC.

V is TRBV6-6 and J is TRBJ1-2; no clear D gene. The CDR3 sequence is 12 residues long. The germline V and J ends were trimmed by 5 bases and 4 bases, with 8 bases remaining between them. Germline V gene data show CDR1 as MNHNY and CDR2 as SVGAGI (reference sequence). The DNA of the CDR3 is TGTGCCAGCAGTCCCTTAATCTATGGCTACACCTTC. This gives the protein CASSPLIYGYTF.

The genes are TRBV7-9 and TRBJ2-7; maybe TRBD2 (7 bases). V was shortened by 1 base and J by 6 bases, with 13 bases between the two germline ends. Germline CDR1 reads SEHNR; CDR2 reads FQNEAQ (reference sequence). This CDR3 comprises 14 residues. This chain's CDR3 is CASSLESGGSEQYF. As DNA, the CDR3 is TGTGCCAGCAGCTTAGAATCGGGGGGCTCCGAGCAGTACTTC.

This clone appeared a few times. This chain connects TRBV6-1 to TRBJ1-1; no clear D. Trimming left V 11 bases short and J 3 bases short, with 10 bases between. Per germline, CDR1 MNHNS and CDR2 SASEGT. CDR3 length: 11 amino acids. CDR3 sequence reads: CAGLGDTEAFF. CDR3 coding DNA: TGTGCCGGCCTCGGGGACACTGAAGCTTTCTTT.

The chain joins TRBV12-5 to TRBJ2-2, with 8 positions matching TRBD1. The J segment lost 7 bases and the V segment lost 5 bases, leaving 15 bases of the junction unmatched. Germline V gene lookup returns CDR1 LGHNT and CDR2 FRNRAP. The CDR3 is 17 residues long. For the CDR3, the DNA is TGTGCTAGTGGTCCACCCTATCGGGCAGGGACAGGCGGGGAGCTGTTTTTT. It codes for CASGPPYRAGTGGELFF.

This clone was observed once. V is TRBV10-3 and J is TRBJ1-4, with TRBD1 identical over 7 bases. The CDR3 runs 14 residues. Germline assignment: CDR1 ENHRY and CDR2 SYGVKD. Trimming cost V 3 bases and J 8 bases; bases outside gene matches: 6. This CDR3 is CAISDGTVSEKLFF. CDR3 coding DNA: TGTGCCATCAGTGATGGGACAGTTAGCGAAAAACTGTTTTTT.

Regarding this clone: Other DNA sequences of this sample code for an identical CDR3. The CDR3 DNA reads TGTGCCAGCAGGGCAGGGGTCGGGGGGGGCTACACCTTC. Its protein product is CASRAGVGGGYTF. The chain combines TRBV2 with TRBJ1-2, with D perhaps matching TRBD1 (6 bases). The germline CDR1 and CDR2 sequences are SNHLY and FYNNEI. Between the trimmed V and J ends, which lost 6 bases and 8 bases, there was a span of 16 bases. This CDR3 spans 13 amino acids.

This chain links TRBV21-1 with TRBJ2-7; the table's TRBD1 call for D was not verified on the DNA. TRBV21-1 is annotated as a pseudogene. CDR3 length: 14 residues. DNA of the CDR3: TGTGCCAGCAGTTCCAACAGGGGACCCTACGAGCAGTACTTC. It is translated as CASSSNRGPYEQYF.

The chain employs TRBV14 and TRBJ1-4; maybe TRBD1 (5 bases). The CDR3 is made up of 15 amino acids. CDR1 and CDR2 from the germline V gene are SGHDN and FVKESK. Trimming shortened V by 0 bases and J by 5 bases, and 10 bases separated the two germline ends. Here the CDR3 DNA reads TGTGCCAGCAGCCAAGAGGCCGGGGGGAATGAAAAACTGTTTTTT. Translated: CASSQEAGGNEKLFF. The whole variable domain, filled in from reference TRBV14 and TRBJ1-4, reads EAGVTQFPSHSVIEKGQTVTLRCDPISGHDNLYWYRRVMGKEIKFLLHFVKESKQDESGMPNNRFLAERTGGTYSTLKVQPAELEDSGVYFCASSQEAGGNEKLFFGSGTQLSVL.

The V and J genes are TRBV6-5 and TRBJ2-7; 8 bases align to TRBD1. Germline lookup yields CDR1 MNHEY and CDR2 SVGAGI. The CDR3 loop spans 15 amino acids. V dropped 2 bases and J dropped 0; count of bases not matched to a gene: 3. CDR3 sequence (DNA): TGTGCCAGCAGTTACGCCGGGACAGGCTCCTACGAGCAGTACTTC. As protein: CASSYAGTGSYEQYF.

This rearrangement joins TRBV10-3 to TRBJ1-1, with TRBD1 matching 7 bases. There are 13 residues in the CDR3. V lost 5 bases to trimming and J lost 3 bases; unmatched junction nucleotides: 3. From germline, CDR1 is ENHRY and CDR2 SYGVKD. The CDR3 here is CAISRTGDTEAFF. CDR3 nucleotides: TGTGCCATCAGTAGAACAGGGGACACTGAAGCTTTCTTT.